Shown below are 10 T cell receptor beta chains from a single sample sequenced in a study of shared clonotypes between healthy human individuals. Data came from immunoSEQ multiplex PCR; TCRdb stores just in-frame clones and leaves some out. The sample has hundreds of thousands of clones, approximately 96% seen once. Cells designated naive CD8 were CD45RO-negative and were positively selected for CCR7, with terminally differentiated effector memory CD45RA+ cells excluded. Sequenced input: naive CD8+ T cells sorted from blood. The source is a woman between 25 and 40 years old in good health.

The chain couples TRBV13 to TRBJ2-1; 13 bases line up with TRBD2. CDR3 length equals 17 residues. V lost 4 bases and J lost 9; bases outside the gene matches: 12. Germline CDR1 is PRHDT and CDR2 is FYEKMQ (reference sequence). The CDR3 coding sequence is TGTGCCAGCAGCTGGACCTTAGATGGACTAGCGGGAGTTGAGCAGTTCTTC. Amino acid sequence: CASSWTLDGLAGVEQFF.

This sequence joins TRBV28 and TRBJ1-2, with TRBD1 matching 7 bases. Germline CDR1 MDHEN, CDR2 SYDVKM. This CDR3 has 18 residues. The V segment lost 5 bases and the J segment 5 bases; nucleotides outside the gene matches: 20. The CDR3 here is CASSMFTGAFDIGYGYTF. The CDR3 DNA sequence: TGTGCCAGCAGTATGTTTACAGGGGCATTCGATATAGGGTATGGCTACACCTTC.

The table lists this clone with a count of one. The chain carries TRBV5-1 and TRBJ2-7; D gene unclear. V was clipped by 4 bases and J by 3 bases, with 11 bases between them. This CDR3 has 13 residues. Germline loops: CDR1 SGHRS, CDR2 YFSETQ. CDR3 nucleotide sequence: TGCGCCAGCAGCGAAGGCACGGACTACGAGCAGTACTTC. This codes for CASSEGTDYEQYF.

The chain joins TRBV5-8 to TRBJ2-7, with unresolved D. Germline CDR1 is SGHTS and CDR2 is YDEGEE. This CDR3 is 13 amino acids long. The V gene lost 4 bases and the J gene lost 2 bases, with 10 bases spanning the gap. The CDR3 coding sequence is TGTGCCAGCAGCCCCGACACCCCCTACGAGCAGTACTTC. Translated: CASSPDTPYEQYF.

The chain joins TRBV28 to TRBJ2-1; the D gene is possibly TRBD2 (6 bases). The CDR3 contains 16 residues. V was clipped by 5 bases and J by 2 bases, with 16 bases between them. Germline assignment: CDR1 MDHEN and CDR2 SYDVKM. CDR3 nucleotides: TGTGCCAGCAGTCCGACCCTAGGAGGGACCTACAATGAGCAGTTCTTC. Translated: CASSPTLGGTYNEQFF.

The CDR3 DNA is TGTGCCAGCAGCGCGACAAGGTCGGGGTGTTTCTTC. Protein product: CASSATRSGCFF. The chain couples TRBV7-9 to TRBJ2-1; maybe TRBD2 (5 bases). V lost 5 bases to trimming and J lost 16 bases, with 18 bases between them. Germline V gene lookup returns CDR1 SEHNR and CDR2 FQNEAQ (reference sequence). The CDR3 is 12 amino acids.

The chain has TRBV5-1 and TRBJ2-7, with a tentative D call TRBD1 (5 bases). Germline V gene sequence: CDR1 SGHRS, CDR2 YFSETQ. The CDR3 has 14 residues. Deletions cut 3 bases from V and 3 bases from J, with 13 bases between. This CDR3 reads CASSYKTANYEQYF. Here the CDR3 DNA reads TGCGCCAGCAGCTATAAGACAGCTAACTACGAGCAGTACTTC.

The chain couples TRBV13 to TRBJ2-7; D is possibly TRBD2 (5 bases). Germline V gene sequence: CDR1 PRHDT, CDR2 FYEKMQ (reference sequence). Trimming cost V 0 bases and J 6 bases, with 12 bases left between them. CDR3 size: 14 residues. This CDR3 is CASSLGLGLGEQYF. In DNA, the CDR3 is TGTGCCAGCAGCTTAGGACTAGGACTGGGCGAGCAGTACTTC.

This clone was counted once. The chain uses TRBV19 and TRBJ2-7, with 11 bases lining up with TRBD1. The CDR3 runs to 15 residues. V trimming: 5 bases; J trimming: 4 bases; junction bases outside the gene matches: 7. Germline values: CDR1 LNHDA, CDR2 SQIVND (reference sequence). CDR3 in DNA: TGTGCCAGTAGTCCCGGACAGGGGGCCTTTTACGAGCAGTACTTC. Residues: CASSPGQGAFYEQYF.

The rearrangement uses TRBV10-3 and TRBJ2-7, with TRBD1 matching 8 bases. CDR3 length: 13 amino acids. CDR1 ENHRY and CDR2 SYGVKD come from the germline V gene. With 10 bases clipped from V and 6 bases from J, the junction kept 11 bases outside the gene matches. This chain's CDR3 is CATSPGQGAEQYF. The CDR3 DNA reads as TGTGCCACGAGCCCTGGACAGGGCGCCGAGCAGTACTTC.